The 18 T cell receptor beta chains reported below all come from one sample, sequenced in a study of blood T cell repertoires in COVID-19. Sequencing was performed with immunoSEQ multiplex PCR; in TCRdb, only in-frame clones are kept and a portion is missing. In the table there are about 90,000 clones, over 80% of which are singletons. Sequencing input: peripheral blood. Receptor source: a human donor with active COVID-19. The donor label of this sample is uncertain.

About this clone itself: The sample has other DNA sequences that encode this CDR3 too. V usage is TRBV5-1 and J usage is TRBJ2-7; D is uncertain. Germline CDR1 reads SGHRS; CDR2 reads YFSETQ. The CDR3 runs 13 residues. Trimming shortened V by 0 bases and J by 3 bases, and 7 bases separated the two germline ends. CDR3 DNA sequence: TGCGCCAGCAGCTTGGGGCACGACTACGAGCAGTACTTC. Translation: CASSLGHDYEQYF.

As DNA, the CDR3 is TGTGCCAGCAGTTACCCGTTAAAGGGGGGGCAAGAGACCCAGTACTTC. It is translated as CASSYPLKGGQETQYF. The chain links TRBV6-6 to TRBJ2-5, with a possible D match to TRBD2 (7 bases). The CDR3 is 16 residues long. In germline, CDR1 is MNHNY, CDR2 SVGAGI (reference sequence). Trimming cost V 2 bases and J 2 bases, with 15 bases left between them.

This clone was counted a single time. V is TRBV6-5 and J is TRBJ2-7, with TRBD1 identical over 11 bases. The CDR3 runs to 14 residues. The germline CDR1 and CDR2 sequences are MNHEY and SVGAGI. V lost 4 bases, J lost 5 bases, and 4 bases stayed unmatched. The CDR3, as DNA: TGTGCCAGCAGTTGGCCGGGACAGGGGGACGAGCAGTACTTC. Its protein product is CASSWPGQGDEQYF.

This chain joins TRBV6-5 and TRBJ2-1; D possibly corresponds to TRBD1 (5 bases). Trimming shortened V by 7 bases and J by 5 bases, and 12 bases separated the two germline ends. The germline gives CDR1 MNHEY, CDR2 SVGAGI. The CDR3 is 13 amino acids. Here the CDR3 reads CASTTDFHNEQFF. In nucleotides, the CDR3 is TGTGCCAGCACGACAGATTTTCACAATGAGCAGTTCTTC.

This chain uses TRBV6-1 with TRBJ2-1; TRBD2 agrees at 8 bases. CDR1 is MNHNS, CDR2 SASEGT, per germline. The CDR3 runs to 15 residues. V shed 2 bases, J shed 8 bases, and the junction held 8 bases outside the gene matches. CDR3: CASSESRGGLHEQFF. The CDR3 region has the DNA TGTGCCAGCAGTGAATCTCGGGGGGGCCTTCATGAGCAGTTCTTC.

This clone came up a few times. This chain uses TRBV3-1 (or the pseudogene TRBV3-2) with TRBJ2-7, with TRBD2 identical over 8 bases. Germline assignment: CDR1 LGHDT and CDR2 YNNKEL (reference sequence). The CDR3 has 15 amino acids. With V trimmed by 3 bases and J by 0 bases, 4 bases remained unmatched. The CDR3 nucleotides are TGTGCCAGCAGCCAGAGCGGGAGTCGCTCCTACGAGCAGTACTTC. This codes for CASSQSGSRSYEQYF.

The chain uses TRBV4-3 and TRBJ1-1; D is undetermined. Per germline, CDR1 LGHNA and CDR2 YSLEER. The CDR3 totals 14 residues. V was cut by 4 bases and J by 3 bases, with 12 bases left in between. Here the CDR3 reads CASSPVRTHTEAFF. In nucleotides, the CDR3 is TGCGCCAGCAGCCCAGTTCGCACACACACTGAAGCTTTCTTT.

The genes are TRBV4-1 and TRBJ1-1; no clear D gene. V was cut by 1 base and J by 2 bases, with 8 bases left in between. The CDR3 is 14 residues long. The V gene's germline CDR1 is MGHRA and CDR2 YSYEKL. The CDR3 loop reads CASSQVRANTEAFF. For the CDR3, the DNA is TGCGCCAGCAGCCAAGTCCGAGCCAACACTGAAGCTTTCTTT.

The rearrangement links TRBV9 to TRBJ1-2; TRBD1 is a possible D gene (5 bases). Trimming cost V 2 bases and J 6 bases, with 14 bases left between them. The germline CDR1 and CDR2 sequences are SGDLS and YYNGEE. The CDR3 length is 14 residues. In DNA form, the CDR3 reads TGTGCCAGCAGCGTCGGGCAGGGAGGGAATGGCTACACCTTC. Amino acids: CASSVGQGGNGYTF.

The chain employs TRBV27 and TRBJ1-2, with a weak D call TRBD1 (5 bases). The CDR3 consists of 15 residues. The germline V gene has CDR1 MNHEY and CDR2 SMNVEV (reference sequence). The ends were cut back, 2 bases at V and 6 bases at J, with 16 bases in the middle. The CDR3 region has the DNA TGTGCCAGCAGTTTAACCCCCGGGGGAAGAAATGGCTACACCTTC. Protein: CASSLTPGGRNGYTF.

The sample holds a few counts of this clone. The chain couples TRBV5-1 to TRBJ2-1; D is undetermined. Germline loops: CDR1 SGHRS, CDR2 YFSETQ. V lost 4 bases, J lost 4 bases, and 6 bases lay in between. The length of the CDR3 is 12 residues. CDR3 residues: CASSRVYNEQFF. CDR3 nucleotides: TGCGCCAGCAGCAGAGTGTACAATGAGCAGTTCTTC.

The rearrangement joins TRBV9 to TRBJ1-1, with a possible D match to TRBD1 (5 bases). V was trimmed by 0 bases and J by 6 bases, leaving 12 bases between them. The CDR3 totals 14 residues. Germline CDR1 reads SGDLS; CDR2 reads YYNGEE. CDR3 sequence (DNA): TGTGCCAGCAGCGTAGTGAAGGGGCTTGCTGAAGCTTTCTTT. As protein: CASSVVKGLAEAFF.

The chain employs TRBV7-9 and TRBJ1-2, with 8 bases that match TRBD1. Germline V gene sequence: CDR1 SEHNR, CDR2 FQNEAQ (reference sequence). V was pared by 5 bases and J by 8 bases, with 7 bases of the junction left unmatched. The CDR3 is 13 amino acids. CDR3 nucleotide sequence: TGTGCCAGCAGCCCCACAGGGGGGGACGGCTACACCTTC. It yields the protein CASSPTGGDGYTF.

This clone is a singleton in its sample. The J gene is TRBJ1-4, the V gene TRBV5-5; maybe TRBD1 (5 bases). This CDR3 is built from 17 residues. CDR1 and CDR2 (germline): SGHKS, YYEKEE (reference sequence). The germline V and J ends were trimmed by 0 bases and 4 bases, with 16 bases remaining between them. The CDR3 loop reads CASSLAPRQTSNEKLFF. DNA of the CDR3: TGTGCCAGCAGCTTGGCCCCTCGACAGACTAGTAATGAAAAACTGTTTTTT.

The chain employs TRBV6-5 and TRBJ2-5; D not certain. CDR1 is MNHEY and CDR2 is SVGAGI in the germline V gene. Trimming cost V 0 bases and J 2 bases, with 10 bases left between them. CDR3 length: 15 amino acids. CDR3 coding DNA: TGTGCCAGCAGTTACTCGATAAGTAGACAAGAGACCCAGTACTTC. Translating gives CASSYSISRQETQYF.

V gene TRBV2 combines with J gene TRBJ2-4; a possible D gene is TRBD1 (5 bases). Trimming removed 6 bases from V and 5 bases from J, with 17 bases in between. Germline-derived CDR1 and CDR2 are SNHLY and FYNNEI. This CDR3 has 15 residues. The CDR3 DNA sequence: TGTGCCAGCAGGGAACATCAGGGATACCAAAACATTCAGTACTTC. Translated: CASREHQGYQNIQYF.

J is TRBJ2-3 and V is TRBV27, with TRBD2 matching over 8 bases. Germline trimming cut 4 bases from V and 4 bases from J; bases unmatched to any gene: 13. The CDR3 runs to 17 residues. The germline V gene encodes CDR1 MNHEY and CDR2 SMNVEV (reference sequence). CDR3 region: CASSSETPAAGADTQYF. The CDR3 nucleotides read TGTGCCAGCAGTTCAGAAACCCCAGCAGCGGGGGCAGATACGCAGTATTTT.

V gene TRBV11-2 combines with J gene TRBJ2-7, with D perhaps TRBD2 (6 bases). Per germline, CDR1 SGHAT and CDR2 FQNNGV. The ends were cut back, 5 bases at V and 4 bases at J, with 15 bases in the middle. This CDR3 comprises 14 residues. The CDR3 reads CASSQGPGEYEQYF. DNA of the CDR3: TGTGCCAGCAGCCAGGGTCCGGGGGAATACGAGCAGTACTTC.